This section outlines one TCR beta chain sequence together with its context. Antigen specificity is unknown. This sample was taken from a study of cytomegalovirus exposure and HLA in healthy donors. In the study overall: A previous analysis identified around 120 million unique TCR beta sequences derived from roughly 180 million T cells. There were 65 million to 85 million unique TCRs (from HLA-typed donors) in an early data release.

In germline, CDR1 is WSHSY, CDR2 SAAADI. This CDR3 region has 11 residues. Trimming removed 6 bases at V and 6 bases at J, with 6 bases between. Study observations and caveats: The study flagged some 180 TCR beta chains as cytomegalovirus-associated. Analysis was carried out at a later point, and it linked a missense DCLRE1C variant to TCR beta V- and J-gene trimming.

Primers: 60 Vbeta forward and 13 Jbeta reverse. TCRdb's copy holds only in-frame clones and misses some; the assay was immunoSEQ multiplex PCR. The data hold approximately 140,000 clones, with over 75% observed a single time. The origin of this receptor is a woman aged 35 to 49 in good health and CMV-seropositive. The rearrangement joins TRBV10-2 to TRBJ2-1; D is unresolved. Material: PBMCs. The CDR3 loop reads CASRQSNEQFF. The CDR3 DNA reads as TGCGCCAGCAGACAGTCCAATGAGCAGTTCTTC.